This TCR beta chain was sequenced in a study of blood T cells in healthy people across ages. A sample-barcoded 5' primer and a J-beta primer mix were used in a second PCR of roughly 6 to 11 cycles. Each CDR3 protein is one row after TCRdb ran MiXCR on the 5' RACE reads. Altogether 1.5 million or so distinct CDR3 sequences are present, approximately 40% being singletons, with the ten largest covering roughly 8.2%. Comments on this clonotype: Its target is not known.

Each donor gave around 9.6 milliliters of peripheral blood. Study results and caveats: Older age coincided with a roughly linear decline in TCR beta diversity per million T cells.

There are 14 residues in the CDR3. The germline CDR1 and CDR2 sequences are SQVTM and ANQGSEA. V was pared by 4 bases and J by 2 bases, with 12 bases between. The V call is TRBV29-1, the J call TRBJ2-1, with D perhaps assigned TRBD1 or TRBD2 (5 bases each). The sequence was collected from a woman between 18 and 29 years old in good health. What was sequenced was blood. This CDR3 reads CSVVMGDPYNEQFF. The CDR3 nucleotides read TGCAGCGTTGTGATGGGGGACCCCTACAATGAGCAGTTCTTC.